The 17 T cell receptor beta chains below were found in one sample sequenced in a study of T cell responses to AZD1222 COVID-19 vaccine. This table comes from immunoSEQ multiplex PCR, and its TCRdb copy is limited to in-frame clones, with some not included. Of some 150,000 clones listed, approximately 89% are singletons. This material consisted of peripheral blood, taken on day 0 of AZD1222 vaccination. The receptor source for this set is an adult in good health.

In this sample, this clone turned up once. V and J are TRBV19 and TRBJ2-1; D is unresolved. Trimming removed 2 bases from V and 7 bases from J, with 9 bases in between. The CDR3 covers 13 residues. Germline values: CDR1 LNHDA, CDR2 SQIVND (reference sequence). CDR3: CASSIPSGNEQFF. The DNA for the CDR3 is TGTGCCAGTAGTATACCCTCTGGGAATGAGCAGTTCTTC.

V usage is TRBV28 and J usage is TRBJ1-1, with unresolved D. CDR1 MDHEN and CDR2 SYDVKM come from the germline V gene. Deletions cut 7 bases from V and 6 bases from J, with 18 bases between. This CDR3 spans 14 amino acids. The CDR3 is CASTQPTGGAEAFF. The CDR3 coding sequence is TGTGCCAGCACCCAACCGACCGGAGGAGCTGAAGCTTTCTTT. Based on the CDR3 plus reference TRBV28 and TRBJ1-1, the full variable domain is DVKVTQSSRYLVKRTGEKVFLECVQDMDHENMFWYRQDPGLGLRLIYFSYDVKMKEKGDIPEGYSVSREKKERFSLILESASTNQTSMYLCASTQPTGGAEAFFGQGTRLTVV.

This clone came up a few times. The genes are TRBV27 and TRBJ1-2, with D unclear. The CDR3 loop spans 13 amino acids. V was cut by 2 bases and J by 7 bases, with 11 bases left in between. The V gene's germline CDR1 is MNHEY and CDR2 SMNVEV (reference sequence). Here the CDR3 reads CASSLRGYGGYTF. In DNA, the CDR3 is TGTGCCAGCAGTTTAAGAGGGTACGGTGGCTACACCTTC.

The chain combines TRBV9 with TRBJ1-2; TRBD1 might be the D (5 bases). The CDR3 sequence is 16 residues long. Trimming took off 6 bases at V and 4 bases at J, with 22 bases between the two ends. CDR1 and CDR2 from the germline V gene are SGDLS and YYNGEE. This chain's CDR3 is CASTQGTGGPGYGYTF. CDR3 nucleotide sequence: TGTGCCAGCACTCAAGGGACTGGTGGTCCGGGCTATGGCTACACCTTC.

The chain couples TRBV5-6 to TRBJ1-5; D unresolved. Looked up from germline, CDR1 is SGHDT and CDR2 is YYEEEE. This CDR3 has 14 residues. V dropped 0 bases and J dropped 6 bases, with 10 bases sitting between them. The DNA for the CDR3 is TGTGCCAGCAGCTTGGGTCTGGGGATTCAGCCCCAGCATTTT. It codes for CASSLGLGIQPQHF.

V usage is TRBV7-9 and J usage is TRBJ1-6; no clear D gene. V lost 1 base and J 0 bases, leaving 4 bases between the germline ends. The germline gives CDR1 SEHNR, CDR2 FQNEAQ (reference sequence). The CDR3 is 15 residues long. The CDR3 region is CASSLGSSYNSPLHF. CDR3 bases: TGTGCCAGCAGCTTAGGCAGCTCCTATAATTCACCCCTCCACTTT.

The chain employs TRBV28 and TRBJ2-1, with TRBD1 matching 8 bases. Looked up from germline, CDR1 is MDHEN and CDR2 is SYDVKM. V lost 7 bases and J lost 8; bases outside the gene matches: 10. This CDR3 is 14 amino acids long. As DNA, the CDR3 is TGTGCCAGCATTCAGGGGACAGGAAGCGATGAGCAGTTCTTC. Translating it yields CASIQGTGSDEQFF.

The genes are TRBV19 and TRBJ1-2; 9 nucleotides match TRBD1. J lost 9 bases, V lost 5 bases, and 10 bases had no gene match. The CDR3 sequence is 14 residues long. CDR1 LNHDA and CDR2 SQIVND come from the germline V gene (reference sequence). CDR3 amino acids: CASSLPTGGYRYTF. For the CDR3, the DNA is TGTGCCAGTAGTTTGCCGACAGGGGGTTATCGCTACACCTTC. The variable domain in full, with the rest retrieved from reference TRBV19 and TRBJ1-2, is DGGITQSPKYLFRKEGQNVTLSCEQNLNHDAMYWYRQDPGQGLRLIYYSQIVNDFQKGDIAEGYSVSREKKESFPLTVTSAQKNPTAFYLCASSLPTGGYRYTFGSGTRLTVV.

The chain combines TRBV9 with TRBJ2-3; D is possibly TRBD2 (5 bases). From germline, CDR1 is SGDLS and CDR2 YYNGEE. The CDR3 is made up of 13 amino acids. Trimming took off 1 base at V and 6 bases at J, with 9 bases between the two ends. CDR3 sequence reads: CASSVRGEDTQYF. In DNA, the CDR3 is TGTGCCAGCAGCGTACGGGGTGAGGATACGCAGTATTTT.

The chain recombines TRBV19 with TRBJ2-3; a possible D gene is TRBD2 (6 bases). CDR3 length: 17 amino acids. Germline CDR1 is LNHDA and CDR2 is SQIVND (reference sequence). V was pared by 7 bases and J by 4 bases, with 24 bases between. The chain's CDR3 is CASIQRHGREGSDTQYF. CDR3 nucleotides: TGTGCCAGTATCCAAAGGCACGGGCGGGAAGGTTCAGATACGCAGTATTTT.

V usage is TRBV6-5 and J usage is TRBJ1-1; 8 positions agree with TRBD1. The CDR3 runs to 14 residues. The V and J ends lost 7 bases and 1 base, in that order; junction bases with no gene match: 5. Germline CDR1 is MNHEY and CDR2 is SVGAGI. CDR3 protein: CASTPGTGNTEAFF. The DNA of the CDR3 is TGTGCCAGCACCCCCGGGACAGGGAACACTGAAGCTTTCTTT.

This chain uses TRBV7-9 with TRBJ1-2; a weak D match, TRBD1 (5 bases). The CDR3 covers 15 residues. Germline assignment: CDR1 SEHNR and CDR2 FQNEAQ (reference sequence). V was cut by 8 bases and J by 8 bases, with 24 bases left in between. CDR3 sequence (DNA): TGTGCCAGCCTGGAGGGTACCGGGACGCCTTCCGGCTACACCTTC. It is translated as CASLEGTGTPSGYTF.

This chain joins TRBV14 and TRBJ1-1; D unclear. The ends were cut back, 4 bases at V and 4 bases at J, with 10 bases in the middle. CDR3 length: 13 residues. From germline, CDR1 is SGHDN and CDR2 FVKESK. The CDR3 spells CASSRTKGTEAFF. CDR3 in DNA: TGTGCCAGCAGCCGCACGAAAGGCACTGAAGCTTTCTTT. Complete variable domain (other parts from reference TRBV14 and TRBJ1-1): EAGVTQFPSHSVIEKGQTVTLRCDPISGHDNLYWYRRVMGKEIKFLLHFVKESKQDESGMPNNRFLAERTGGTYSTLKVQPAELEDSGVYFCASSRTKGTEAFFGQGTRLTVV.

This chain joins TRBV28 and TRBJ2-7; 8 nucleotides agree with TRBD1. Trimming took 5 bases from V and 3 from J; bases not matched to a gene: 24. The CDR3 extends over 20 amino acids. Germline V CDR1 and CDR2: MDHEN, SYDVKM. CDR3 loop: CASSPKGTGRYLAGFYEQYF. The CDR3, as DNA: TGTGCCAGCAGTCCTAAGGGGACAGGCAGATACCTCGCGGGATTCTACGAGCAGTACTTC.

The V gene is TRBV4-3, the J gene TRBJ2-6; 7 positions agree with TRBD1. The CDR3 spans 15 residues. The V gene's germline CDR1 is LGHNA and CDR2 YSLEER. J lost 2 bases, V lost 4 bases, and 2 bases had no gene match. CDR3 sequence: CASSPQGPGANVLTF. CDR3 nucleotides: TGCGCCAGCAGCCCACAGGGGCCTGGGGCCAACGTCCTGACTTTC.

The chain carries TRBV6-5 and TRBJ1-3; D perhaps matches TRBD1 (5 bases). Germline-derived CDR1 and CDR2 are MNHEY and SVGAGI. CDR3 length: 14 amino acids. V was trimmed by 6 bases and J by 4 bases, leaving 13 bases between them. CDR3 residues: CASSQGWEGNTIYF. The DNA for the CDR3 is TGTGCCAGCAGCCAGGGTTGGGAAGGAAACACCATATATTTT.

The chain couples TRBV7-8 to TRBJ2-1, with D possibly being TRBD2 (5 bases). The germline gives CDR1 SGHVS, CDR2 FQNEAQ. V was cut by 5 bases and J by 5 bases, with 16 bases left in between. The CDR3 extends over 15 amino acids. The CDR3 bases are TGTGCCAGCAGCCACTTTAGGACTGTCAACAATGAGCAGTTCTTC. Protein product: CASSHFRTVNNEQFF.